This T cell receptor beta chain emerged from a study of brain T cells in children with intractable seizures (dated by TCRdb to the early 2020s). Notes on the research overall: Resected brain tissue from some 53 pediatric epilepsy surgery cases was initially screened for immune gene transcripts with a NanoString immunology panel. Of the approximately 12 selected surgery cases, pre-surgery blood was also sequenced for eight, so four had brain tissue only. The investigation overall reported the following: Because sequencing depth differed between pre- and post-surgery blood, the absence of clones from the pre-surgery sample may reflect undersampling. Viral specificity was inferred solely from CDR3 sequence similarity, and the HCMV serostatus of the patients was not known.

The immunoSEQ assay was applied to genomic DNA to generate the TCR beta chain sequences. The authors processed their data as follows. CDR3 sequences that did not begin with the conserved framework cysteine at position 104 were removed by hand. To get clonality, the normalized Shannon's Diversity Index was subtracted from one, giving values from 0 (maximal diversity) to 1 (oligoclonal). Chi-squared comparison-of-proportions tests were used to check whether the frequency of the same CDR3 differed between samples, for example brain versus blood. Public clonotypes were found through immuneACCESS searches, while the VDJdb browser was used to judge similarity to known antiviral clonotypes. TCRdb's version of the immuneACCESS table is confined to in-frame rearrangements and falls short of the full clone set. An unresolved V gene accounts for under half of the shortfall where checked; the remainder is of unknown origin. Clone size and the V and J calls come from that table; the DNA yielded D and trimming. Recorded for this sample are a few hundred thousand clones; over 90% of them occurred a single time. The ten largest clones add up to roughly 6% of the sample.

At the junction V is shortened by 7 bases and J by 6 bases; bases outside the gene matches: 6. The CDR3 runs 14 residues from the cysteine to the phenylalanine. The DNA shown is the 42-base CDR3, in frame from base 1. CDR1 LNHDA and CDR2 SQIVND were looked up in the germline V gene (reference sequence). Sample time point, as interpreted from the label and publication: blood from clinic visit 5 months post-surgery; TSC patient then seizure free. The surgery cases showing the highest brain T cell transcript signatures were chosen for TCR beta chain sequencing of brain tissue and, when available, of blood. Prior to surgery, the patients had been treated with at least one anti-epileptic drug. The TCR-sequenced patients were children whose drug-resistant epilepsy was caused by tuberous sclerosis complex, focal cortical dysplasia, Rasmussen encephalitis or hemimegalencephaly. Bulk genomic DNA was extracted from unsorted brain tissue and whole blood with the Monarch genomic DNA purification kit.

With respect to this clone: Its binding antigen is unknown. Per-base qualities were not stored, and no clone one base away is much larger.

Source: peripheral blood, taken approximately 5 months after surgery. The rearranged segments are TRBV19 and TRBJ2-1; TRBD2 agrees with 10 junctional bases. The clonotype comes from a boy younger than two with tuberous sclerosis and intractable seizures. The CDR3 here reads CASNELAGINEQFF. The DNA reads TGTGCCAGTAATGAACTAGCGGGGATCAATGAGCAGTTCTTC.